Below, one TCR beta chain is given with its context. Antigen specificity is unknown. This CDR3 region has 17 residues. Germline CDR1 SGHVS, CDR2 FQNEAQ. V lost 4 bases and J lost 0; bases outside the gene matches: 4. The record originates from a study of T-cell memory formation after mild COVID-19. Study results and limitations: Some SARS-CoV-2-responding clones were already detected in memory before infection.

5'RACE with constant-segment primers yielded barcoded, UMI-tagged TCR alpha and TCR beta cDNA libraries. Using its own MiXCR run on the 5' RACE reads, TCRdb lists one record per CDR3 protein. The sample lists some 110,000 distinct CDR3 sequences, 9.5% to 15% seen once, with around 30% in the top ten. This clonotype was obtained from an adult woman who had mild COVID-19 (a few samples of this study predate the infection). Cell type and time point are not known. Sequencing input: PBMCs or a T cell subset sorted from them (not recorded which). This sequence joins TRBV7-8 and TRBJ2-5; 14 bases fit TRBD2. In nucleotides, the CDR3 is TGTGCCAGCAGCTGGACTAGCGGGGGGAGAGACCAAGAGACCCAGTACTTC. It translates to CASSWTSGGRDQETQYF.